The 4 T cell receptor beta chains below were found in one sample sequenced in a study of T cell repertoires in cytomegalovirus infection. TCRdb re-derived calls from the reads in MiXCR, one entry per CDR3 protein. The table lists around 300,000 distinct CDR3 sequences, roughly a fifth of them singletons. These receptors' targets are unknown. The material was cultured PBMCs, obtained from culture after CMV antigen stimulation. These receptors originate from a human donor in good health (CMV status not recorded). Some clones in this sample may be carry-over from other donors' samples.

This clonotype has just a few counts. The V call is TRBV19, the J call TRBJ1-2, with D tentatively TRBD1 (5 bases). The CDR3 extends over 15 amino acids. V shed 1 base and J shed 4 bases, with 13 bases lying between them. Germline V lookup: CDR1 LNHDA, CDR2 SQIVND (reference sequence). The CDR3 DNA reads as TGTGCCAGTAGTATAGGCTTCAGGGTGGGCTATGGCTACACCTTC. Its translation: CASSIGFRVGYGYTF.

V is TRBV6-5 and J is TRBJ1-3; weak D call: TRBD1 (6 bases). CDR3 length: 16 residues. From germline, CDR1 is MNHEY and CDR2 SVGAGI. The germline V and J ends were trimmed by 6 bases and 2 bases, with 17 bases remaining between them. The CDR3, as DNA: TGTGCCAGCAGCCCGGGACAAGTGGGGCCTGGAAACACCATATATTTT. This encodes CASSPGQVGPGNTIYF.

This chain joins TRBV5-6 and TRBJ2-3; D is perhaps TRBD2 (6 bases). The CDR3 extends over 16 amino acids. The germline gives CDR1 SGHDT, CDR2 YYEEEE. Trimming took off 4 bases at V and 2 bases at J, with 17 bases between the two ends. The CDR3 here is CASSLVTSRVTDTQYF. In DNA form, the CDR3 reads TGTGCCAGCAGCCTTGTTACTAGCCGGGTCACAGATACGCAGTATTTT.

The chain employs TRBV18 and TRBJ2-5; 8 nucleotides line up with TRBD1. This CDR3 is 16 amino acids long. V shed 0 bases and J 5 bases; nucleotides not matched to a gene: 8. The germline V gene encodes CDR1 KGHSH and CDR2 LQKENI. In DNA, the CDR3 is TGTGCCAGCTCACCACCCTGGACAGGGACTTATGAGACCCAGTACTTC. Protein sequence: CASSPPWTGTYETQYF.